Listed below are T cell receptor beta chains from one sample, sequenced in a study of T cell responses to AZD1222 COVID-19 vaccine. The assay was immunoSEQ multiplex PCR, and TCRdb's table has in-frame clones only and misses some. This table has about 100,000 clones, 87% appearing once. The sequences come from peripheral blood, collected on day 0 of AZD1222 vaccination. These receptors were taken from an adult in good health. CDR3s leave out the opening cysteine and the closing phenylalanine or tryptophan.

CDR3: ASSFTQGAYEQY
J: TRBJ2-7
V: TRBV7-2

CDR3: ASAGTGFNQPQH
J: TRBJ1-5
V: TRBV19

CDR3: ASRAGNTIY
J: TRBJ1-3
V: TRBV6-5

CDR3: ASSLVGLAGGVSYEQY
J: TRBJ2-7
V: TRBV7-8

CDR3: ATRERPYNEQF
J: TRBJ2-1
V: TRBV27

CDR3: ASSLVSGISYEQY
J: TRBJ2-7
V: TRBV5-4

CDR3: ASSLAQNTEAF
J: TRBJ1-1
V: TRBV12-3/TRBV12-4

CDR3: ASSLASGGAF
J: TRBJ1-1
V: TRBV12-3/TRBV12-4

CDR3: ASSYNSLNTEAF
J: TRBJ1-1
V: TRBV6-5

CDR3: ASGDSNSPLH
J: TRBJ1-6
V: TRBV6-5

CDR3: ASSSDRGKGYT
J: TRBJ1-2
V: TRBV5-4

CDR3: ASSLAQTANQQY
J: TRBJ2-7
V: TRBV3-1/TRBV3-2

CDR3: ASSKGDEQF
J: TRBJ2-1
V: TRBV3-1/TRBV3-2

CDR3: ASSRISGTRGSGANVLT
J: TRBJ2-6
V: TRBV5-1

CDR3: SVHRLDLRTDTQY
J: TRBJ2-3
V: TRBV29-1

CDR3: AISESETGDEKLF
J: TRBJ1-4
V: TRBV10-3

CDR3: ASKGPGPHQPQH
J: TRBJ1-5
V: TRBV6-5

CDR3: ASSLGLNYGYT
J: TRBJ1-2
V: TRBV11-2

CDR3: ASSLRGLGGGSTDTQY
J: TRBJ2-3
V: TRBV7-3

CDR3: ASSTANYGYT
J: TRBJ1-2
V: TRBV18

CDR3: ASSILGTGPEKLF
J: TRBJ1-4
V: TRBV19

CDR3: ASSALGLAGVNEQY
J: TRBJ2-7
V: TRBV25-1

CDR3: ASSYTSGKETQY
J: TRBJ2-5
V: TRBV6-5

CDR3: ASSVESYNSPLH
J: TRBJ1-6
V: TRBV5-4

CDR3: ASTVDLAGLPYEQY
J: TRBJ2-7
V: TRBV10-2

CDR3: ASSVGTGEAF
J: TRBJ1-1
V: TRBV9

CDR3: ASSPRTSGFNYEQY
J: TRBJ2-7
V: TRBV7-2